This TCR beta chain was documented in a study of molecular identifiers for immune sequencing clone quantification (dated by TCRdb to the late 2010s). Study-wide context: For a replicate experiment, RNA from approximately 20,000 or 98,000 naive CD8 T cells was divided into five aliquots, and four of the five aliquots were sequenced. This methods study used CD8 T cells to benchmark TCR RNA copy counting and molecular-identifier clustering-based TCR repertoire sequencing (MIDCIRS).

Naive CD8 T cell libraries were made from about 20,000 to 1,000,000 sorted cells using 10%, 30% or 50% of purified RNA. Naive CD8 T cells, defined as CD8+CD4-CCR7+CD45RA+, were FACS-sorted into RLT Plus buffer on a BD FACSAria II. To test detection sensitivity, Jurkat RNA equivalent to more than eight TCR copies was spiked into samples of roughly 18,000-1,000,000 naive CD8 T cells. Enrichment of CD8 T cells was performed with RosetteSep CD8+ T Cell Enrichment Cocktail and Ficoll-Paque, after which ACK red cell lysis was carried out. Libraries were built with PCR. The instrument was an Illumina HiSeq 4000. Bulk TCR libraries were made following a previously described method, with the TCR primers given in Table S5. Purification of total RNA was performed with the Qiagen AllPrep DNA/RNA kit. Before any analysis, reads coming from multiple sequencing runs of the same library were combined into one pool. The published analysis was carried out like this. Reads were retained only if their TCR constant sequence matched exactly, and those retained reads were trimmed to 150 nt and grouped according to their 12-nt molecular barcodes. Reads within each barcode group were sub-clustered using a 15% Levenshtein threshold, and quality-weighted consensus sequences were constructed for each RNA molecule. Non-functional sequences were discarded, and so were lower-count sequences lying one edit away from another sequence. On the basis of fitting two negative binomial distributions, barcode sub-clusters with fewer than 20% of the maximum read count were discarded. TCRdb trimmed public reads at Q25 via fastp, called clones via MiXCR and kept in-frame beta chains. Identical CDR3 proteins give one entry, which carries the most common genes and DNA. The V and J calls were not made by the authors but by TCRdb's processing. The sample table holds hundreds of thousands of distinct CDR3 sequences, of which less than 20% were seen once. The top ten constitute 0.85% of the sample.

Reading from cysteine to phenylalanine, the CDR3 counts 12 amino acids. Only CDR3 DNA remains: 36 bases, in frame from the first base. Trimming removed 2 bases from V and 3 bases from J, leaving 6 bases between the germline ends. The CDR1 and CDR2 encoded by the germline V gene are SGHTS and YDEGEE. What the work shows at the level of the full study, not this receptor alone: When barcode sub-clustering was left out, chimeric consensus sequences inflated TCR diversity, with chimeras reaching as high as 47%. Even against a background of about 960,000 naive CD8 T cells, spiked-in Jurkat TCR RNA amounting to a single cell's worth was reported to be detectable. The naive libraries included spiked-in Jurkat TCR RNA (10 copies' worth), and this Jurkat TCR RNA is not part of the donor repertoire. In CMV-specific effector cells, clones with more than 20 RNA copies accounted for over 99% of molecules, whereas in naive cells such clones accounted for under 1%. Highly expanded clone sizes could be underestimated because identical TCR molecules may share a barcode. Modeling indicated approximately 2.7 TCR RNA copies recovered per cell, compared with about 9.7 by digital PCR, which implies a capture efficiency of around 30%.

This clonotype showed up many times. Its specific antigen is unknown. Base qualities are not provided; no much larger clone lies one nucleotide away. This receptor chain uses TRBV5-8 and TRBJ2-7; the D segment cannot be called with confidence. The sequence was obtained from a human donor in good health. Some libraries in this study had Jurkat cell RNA spiked in. Sample: naive CD8+ T cells from blood, with Jurkat cell RNA spiked in. The sample's cell subset or site label, in plain terms: FACS-sorted CD8+CD4-CCR7+CD45RA+ naive T cells. The nucleotides are TGTGCCAGCAGCTTCTTAAACTACGAGCAGTACTTC. Its coded protein is CASSFLNYEQYF.